The 19 T cell receptor beta chains in this list originate from one sample, sequenced in a study of Tregs in tolerant kidney transplant recipients. The nonmyeloablative bone marrow transplants came from related graft donors, with transient mixed chimerism. Assay: immunoSEQ multiplex PCR; the TCRdb copy retains only in-frame clones and omits some. The sample features roughly 5,300 clones, with 5.5% to 7.5% in its top ten. Here the sequenced sample was CD4+ T cells from blood (PBMCs), taken approximately 15 months after the transplant. These receptor sequences come from a human patient who received a combined kidney and bone marrow transplant. T cells may partly derive from the graft donor.

With respect to this clone: Read data end 3 residues before the CDR3 end; the end is taken from the germline J gene. The chain is built from TRBV20-1 and TRBJ2-7; 9 bases match TRBD2. The CDR3 contains 13 residues. V dropped 5 bases and J dropped 2; count of bases not matched to a gene: 4. Germline-derived CDR1 and CDR2 are DFQATT and SNEGSKA (reference sequence). This chain's CDR3 is CSAAGTSTYEQYF. The CDR3 bases that were read are TGCAGTGCTGCCGGGACTAGCACCTACGAG.

As to this clone: The read ends 3 residues shy of where the CDR3 ends; the end is completed using the germline J gene. The chain links TRBV9 to TRBJ1-2; D gene uncertain. Germline V lookup: CDR1 SGDLS, CDR2 YYNGEE. V was cut by 2 bases and J by 4 bases, with 12 bases left in between. This CDR3 is built from 14 residues. The part of the CDR3 DNA that was read is TGTGCCAGCAGCGTCATTCCAGGAACCTATGGC. Encoded protein: CASSVIPGTYG. The CDR3 in full is CASSVIPGTYGYTF.

With regard to this clone: Read coverage stops 3 residues before the CDR3 terminus; the germline J gene supplies the remainder. The chain recombines TRBV11-2 with TRBJ1-1, with 9 bases aligning to TRBD1. CDR3 size: 15 residues. Per the germline V gene, CDR1 is SGHAT and CDR2 is FQNNGV. After removal of 5 bases from V and 4 bases from J, the junction contained 8 bases not matched to a gene. CDR3 bases read: TGTGCCAGCAGCCGACCTGGACAGGGGAGCACTGAA. This codes for CASSRPGQGSTE. The entire CDR3 sequence reads CASSRPGQGSTEAFF.

On this clone: With the read ending 3 residues before the CDR3 end, the germline J gene is used to fill in that end. The V call is TRBV18, the J call TRBJ2-1, with 11 nucleotides matching TRBD2. The CDR3 covers 17 residues. Germline-derived CDR1 and CDR2 are KGHSH and LQKENI. V shed 4 bases and J 6 bases; nucleotides not matched to a gene: 11. The CDR3: CASSLFTSGSGSNEQFF. CDR3 bases read: TGTGCCAGCTCACTCTTTACTAGCGGGAGCGGTTCCAATGAG.

Worth noting for this clone: The read finishes 3 residues shy of the CDR3 end, and the germline J gene is used to complete it. The chain carries TRBV20-1 and TRBJ2-5; D possibly corresponds to TRBD2 (5 bases). Trimming pared 0 bases from V and 5 bases from J, leaving 10 bases between. The CDR3 runs to 13 residues. CDR1 and CDR2 from the germline V gene are DFQATT and SNEGSKA (reference sequence). The covered CDR3 bases are TGCAGTGCTAGAGATAGCGTTGGGGAGACC. It is translated as CSARDSVGET. The entire CDR3 sequence reads CSARDSVGETQYF.

With respect to this clone: The read halts 3 residues ahead of the CDR3 end, with the missing end drawn from the germline J gene. The rearrangement links TRBV4-2 to TRBJ2-3; 9 bases agree with TRBD1. The CDR3 loop spans 16 amino acids. The germline gives CDR1 LGHNA, CDR2 YNFKEQ. Trimming cost V 0 bases and J 6 bases; bases outside gene matches: 7. CDR3 protein: CASSQEPGTGTDTQYF. The covered CDR3 bases are TGTGCCAGCAGCCAAGAACCCGGGACAGGGACGGATACG.

For this clone: The CDR3 end falls 3 residues outside the read, so it is completed with the germline J gene. This chain uses TRBV30 with TRBJ2-1, with TRBD2 matching 7 bases. Losses at the gene ends were 0 bases for V and 0 bases for J; bases not matched to a gene: 11. The CDR3 runs 18 residues. Germline V gene sequence: CDR1 GTSNPN, CDR2 SVGIG (reference sequence). Incomplete CDR3 DNA: TGTGCCTGGAGTGTATGGGGGGGTGGGAGGCCCTCCTACAATGAG. Amino acids: CAWSVWGGGRPSYNE. From start to end, the CDR3 is CAWSVWGGGRPSYNEQFF.

As concerns this clone: The observed sequence ends 3 residues before the CDR3 terminus, with the missing tail filled in from the germline J gene. The V gene is TRBV5-6, the J gene TRBJ2-5; 8 positions agree with TRBD2. Germline-derived CDR1 and CDR2 are SGHDT and YYEEEE. The CDR3 has 15 residues. V lost 2 bases and J lost 0; bases outside the gene matches: 3. The CDR3: CASSFSGTYQETQYF. CDR3 DNA, as far as it was read: TGTGCCAGCAGCTTTAGCGGGACGTACCAAGAGACC. The full variable domain, its missing parts supplied by reference TRBV5-6 and TRBJ2-5, is DAGVTQSPTHLIKTRGQQVTLRCSPKSGHDTVSWYQQALGQGPQFIFQYYEEEERQRGNFPDRFSGHQFPNYSSELNVNALLLGDSALYLCASSFSGTYQETQYFGPGTRLLVL.

Remarks on this clone: The sequence runs out 3 residues before the end of the CDR3; the remainder is reconstructed from the germline J gene. V usage is TRBV11-2 and J usage is TRBJ2-1, with D unresolved. Trimming stripped 0 bases from V and 7 bases from J, with 4 bases between. Germline-derived CDR1 and CDR2 are SGHAT and FQNNGV. The length of the CDR3 is 12 residues. Incomplete CDR3 DNA: TGTGCCAGCAGCTTAGATCGTAATGAG. Amino acids: CASSLDRNE. The whole CDR3 reads CASSLDRNEQFF.

Measured by frequency, this clone is medium-sized. The read ends 3 residues shy of where the CDR3 ends; the end is completed using the germline J gene. The rearrangement links TRBV5-1 to TRBJ2-2; no reliable D call. This CDR3 has 13 amino acids. Germline V gene lookup returns CDR1 SGHRS and CDR2 YFSETQ. Trimming left V 5 bases short and J 6 bases short, with 11 bases between. The CDR3 loop reads CASRVAEAGELFF. The DNA read from the CDR3 is TGCGCCAGCAGGGTAGCTGAGGCCGGGGAG.

Regarding this clone: The read stops 3 residues short of the end of the CDR3; the missing end is completed from the germline J gene. V usage is TRBV5-3 and J usage is TRBJ2-7, with D perhaps assigned TRBD1 or TRBD2 (6 bases each). TRBV5-3 is identified as an open reading frame with a role that is uncertain. This CDR3 has 16 residues. V was trimmed by 0 bases and J by 1 base, leaving 14 bases between them. CDR3 bases read: TGTGCCAGAAGCTTGGGTAGGAGGGGGTCATCCTACGAG. This gives the protein CARSLGRRGSSYE. Given in full, the CDR3 is CARSLGRRGSSYEQYF.

Of note for this clone: Read coverage stops 3 residues before the CDR3 terminus; the germline J gene supplies the remainder. The gene calls are TRBV5-4 and TRBJ2-2, with 9 bases identical to TRBD1. This CDR3 contains 16 residues. J gave up 4 bases and V 0 bases, and 4 bases lay outside the gene matches. The V gene's germline CDR1 is SGHNT and CDR2 YYREEE (reference sequence). CDR3 DNA, as far as it was read: TGTGCCAGCAGCTTGGACAGGGGGCGTGTCACCGGGGAG. It specifies CASSLDRGRVTGE. The CDR3 reads in full as CASSLDRGRVTGELFF.

In terms of frequency, this clone is medium-sized. Here the CDR3 reads CSARDGGRGRPEAFF. The part of the CDR3 DNA that was read is TGCAGTGCTAGAGATGGGGGCAGGGGTAGGCCTGAA. The chain carries TRBV20-1 and TRBJ1-1; weak D call: TRBD1 (6 bases). With the read ending 3 residues before the CDR3 end, the germline J gene is used to fill in that end. The CDR3 is made up of 15 amino acids. V lost 0 bases and J 6 bases, leaving 17 bases between the germline ends. Germline values: CDR1 DFQATT, CDR2 SNEGSKA (reference sequence).

This clone ranks as medium-sized in terms of frequency. The read falls 3 residues short of the CDR3 end, and the missing part is taken from the germline J gene. The chain joins TRBV29-1 to TRBJ1-1; no definite D call. Germline V gives CDR1 SQVTM, CDR2 ANQGSEA. Trimming stripped 3 bases from V and 5 bases from J, with 7 bases between. The CDR3 contains 11 residues. CDR3 sequence reads: CSVEQRTEAFF. CDR3 DNA (partial): TGCAGCGTTGAGCAGAGGACTGAA.

In the case of this clone: The read comes to an end 3 residues before the CDR3 does, leaving the germline J gene to fill in the end. The chain uses TRBV28 and TRBJ1-1; weak D call: TRBD1 (6 bases). The ends were cut back, 6 bases at V and 1 base at J, with 12 bases in the middle. In germline, CDR1 is MDHEN, CDR2 SYDVKM. This CDR3 is built from 14 residues. The CDR3 spells CASRTGQPNTEAFF. Partial CDR3 DNA: TGTGCCAGCAGAACCGGACAGCCGAACACTGAA.

As concerns this clone: The missing CDR3 end, 3 residues past where the read stops, is filled in from the germline J gene. V and J are TRBV11-3 and TRBJ2-1, with TRBD2 identical over 9 bases. With V trimmed by 2 bases and J by 7 bases, 6 bases remained unmatched. The CDR3 contains 15 residues. Germline V gene lookup returns CDR1 SGHNT and CDR2 YENEEA. Incomplete CDR3 DNA: TGTGCCAGCAGCTTACAAGGACTAGCGTCGAATGAG. The encoded protein is CASSLQGLASNE. The CDR3 reads in full as CASSLQGLASNEQFF. Complete variable domain (other parts from reference TRBV11-3 and TRBJ2-1): EAGVVQSPRYKIIEKKQPVAFWCNPISGHNTLYWYLQNLGQGPELLIRYENEEAVDDSQLPKDRFSAERLKGVDSTLKIQPAELGDSAVYLCASSLQGLASNEQFFGPGTRLTVL.

According to its frequency, this clone is medium-sized. The CDR3 extends 3 residues past the end of the read, so its final part is completed from the germline J gene. The V call is TRBV6-1, the J call TRBJ2-5; D ambiguous. The germline gives CDR1 MNHNS, CDR2 SASEGT. Between the trimmed V and J ends, which lost 1 base and 2 bases, there was a span of 8 bases. The CDR3 runs to 14 residues. This chain's CDR3 is CASSEGGFQETQYF. The part of the CDR3 DNA that was read is TGTGCCAGCAGTGAAGGAGGTTTTCAAGAGACC.

About this clone itself: Read sequence stops 3 residues before the CDR3 end, and the germline J gene provides the missing end. The chain joins TRBV2 to TRBJ2-7; possible D gene TRBD1, 5 bases. This CDR3 comprises 13 residues. Germline assignment: CDR1 SNHLY and CDR2 FYNNEI. Trimming took 7 bases from V and 3 from J, leaving 13 bases between them. The part of the CDR3 DNA that was read is TGTGCCAGCACTCGACAGCCGAACTACGAG. Encoded protein: CASTRQPNYE. The full CDR3 sequence reads CASTRQPNYEQYF.

A remark on this clone: The read stops 3 residues short of the end of the CDR3; the missing end is completed from the germline J gene. The chain has TRBV20-1 and TRBJ2-4; D is tentatively TRBD1 or TRBD2 (5 bases each). The ends were cut back, 3 bases at V and 1 base at J, with 13 bases in the middle. The CDR3 is 15 amino acids. The germline gives CDR1 DFQATT, CDR2 SNEGSKA (reference sequence). The part of the CDR3 DNA that was read is TGCAGTGCTAGGCTCGAGGGGCTGGCCAAAAACATT. This sequence encodes CSARLEGLAKNI. The CDR3 in its entirety is CSARLEGLAKNIQYF.